This paragraph covers one T cell receptor (beta chain) sequence. The antigen is unknown. The data belong to a study of shared clonotypes between healthy human individuals. Whole-study findings and limits: Clonotypes that were shared across a handful of donors made up about 5.1% of naive CD4 clonotypes.

The assay was immunoSEQ multiplex PCR, and TCRdb's table has in-frame clones only and misses some. The data hold about 1 million clones, with approximately 68% observed a single time. This TCR was sampled from a man aged 18 to 30 in good health. Sample: memory CD4+ T cells sorted from blood. Subset noted: CD45RA-negative fraction.

Here the CDR3 reads CASSRGQGGFQPQHF. CDR3 nucleotide sequence: TGTGCCAGTAGTAGAGGACAGGGCGGCTTTCAGCCCCAGCATTTT. This chain connects TRBV19 to TRBJ1-5; 8 bases agree with TRBD1. There are 15 residues in the CDR3. Germline V gives CDR1 LNHDA, CDR2 SQIVND (reference sequence). Trimming cost V 4 bases and J 6 bases; bases outside gene matches: 8.